This T cell receptor beta chain was documented in a study of CD8 T cells in Susac syndrome. The CDR3 is 14 residues long. Germline CDR1 reads LNHDA; CDR2 reads SQIVND (reference sequence). The germline V and J ends were trimmed by 5 bases and 5 bases, with 13 bases remaining between them. Random hexamers served to reverse transcribe roughly 0.45 to 1 ug RNA. TCRdb independently ran MiXCR on the immunoSEQ multiplex PCR reads; one entry per CDR3 protein. The repertoire holds over 350,000 distinct CDR3 sequences, with about 85% as singletons. The table lists this clonotype with a count of one. The gene calls are TRBV19 and TRBJ1-5, with unresolved D. Material: CD8+ T cells from PBMCs. The receptor comes from a human donor with multiple sclerosis. The CDR3 loop reads CASSQIDWDQPQHF. In DNA form, the CDR3 reads TGTGCCAGTAGTCAAATAGACTGGGATCAGCCCCAGCATTTT.